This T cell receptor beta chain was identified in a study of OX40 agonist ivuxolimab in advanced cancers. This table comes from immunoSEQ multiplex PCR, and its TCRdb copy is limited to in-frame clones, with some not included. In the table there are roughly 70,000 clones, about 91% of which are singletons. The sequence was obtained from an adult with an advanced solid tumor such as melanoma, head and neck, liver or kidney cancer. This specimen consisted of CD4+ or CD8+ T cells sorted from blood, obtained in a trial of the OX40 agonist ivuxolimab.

The CDR3 region is CASSVDGTGYAEAFF. The CDR3 DNA follows: TGTGCCAGCAGCGTAGACGGGACAGGGTACGCTGAAGCTTTCTTT. V and J are TRBV9 and TRBJ1-1; 9 bases line up with TRBD1. Germline V gene sequence: CDR1 SGDLS, CDR2 YYNGEE. This CDR3 is 15 amino acids long. Unmatched junction bases numbered 6, after V lost 0 bases and J lost 6 bases.